This T cell receptor beta chain originates from a study of regulatory T cells in long-lasting Graves disease. Through Arm-PCR of CDR3 regions and iRepertoire HTBI primers, TCR beta libraries were built. TCRdb analysed the multiplex PCR reads with MiXCR anew, one entry per CDR3 protein. The table includes fewer than 500,000 distinct CDR3 sequences, roughly 16% detected once. As to time point: newly diagnosed GD, antithyroid drugs for less than 3 months. PBMC RNA was the source of the TCR library. Each patient gave around 9.7 milliliters of EDTA-anticoagulated peripheral blood. These sequences were also reported in another study, on T cells in Graves' hyperthyroidism and ophthalmopathy.

This sequence originates from a man aged 35 to 55 with Graves disease. The sequences come from peripheral blood mononuclear cells (PBMCs), collected at new diagnosis, from a patient treated with antithyroid drugs.

The chain's CDR3 is CASSYGHSYEQYF. CDR3 coding DNA: TGTGCCAGCAGCTACGGGCACTCCTACGAGCAGTACTTC. The chain has TRBV5-5 and TRBJ2-7; D unclear. From germline, CDR1 is SGHKS and CDR2 YYEKEE (reference sequence). The CDR3 loop spans 13 amino acids. The V end was cut by 3 bases, the J end by 0 bases, with 7 bases between.